This T cell receptor (beta chain) was observed in a study of blood T cell repertoires in COVID-19. Study summary: Some COVID-19 samples were acute and others convalescent; all came from the United States, Italy and Spain. T cells, B-cell-depleted T cells, or PBMCs provided the cDNA or gDNA that served as material.

Per the original data handling: Estimation of nucleated cell counts was performed using reference gene primer amplification. Using immunoSEQ multiplex PCR, the repertoire was profiled, and TCRdb retains in-frame clones only, with some absent. V and J calls and clone size are as listed in that table; D and trimming were resolved from the DNA. The sample carries some 250,000 clones, approximately 90% recorded once. V dropped 3 bases and J dropped 3; count of bases not matched to a gene: 8. This CDR3 contains 16 residues. Germline CDR1 and CDR2: MRHNA and SNTAGT. Source material: peripheral blood. This TCR was recovered from a woman between 40 and 50 years old who had recovered from COVID-19. The chain combines TRBV6-4 with TRBJ1-3, with TRBD1 identical over 7 bases. DNA of the CDR3: TGTGCCAGCAGTGAATCGGCGACAGGGTTTGGAAACACCATATATTTT. Translating gives CASSESATGFGNTIYF.